Below, 30 T cell receptor beta chains from the same sample are listed, as sequenced in a study of blood T cell repertoires in COVID-19 (dated by TCRdb to 2018 to 2021). Library construction relied on the immunoSEQ multiplex PCR assay. TCRdb took over this immuneACCESS table, retaining in-frame rearrangements with V and J assigned. Such tables are incomplete; in checked studies, under half of the missing clones stem from an unresolved V gene, and the remainder is unexplained. The sample table contains 50,000 to 65,000 clones; only one count was recorded for just over 70% of them. The top ten hold around 54% of the sample. The material sequenced was PBMCs or T cells enriched from blood (not recorded which). The receptors were gathered from a woman aged 60-70 years who had been exposed to COVID-19.

This clone has more than one count but fewer than ten. The chain employs TRBV5-3 and TRBJ1-3, with 10 bases aligning to TRBD1. TRBV5-3 is filed as an ORF, its function uncertain. The CDR3 runs to 15 residues. J was trimmed by 7 bases and V by 3 bases; bases with no gene match: 7. The CDR3 spells CARSWVDRGENTIYF. As DNA, the CDR3 is TGTGCCAGAAGCTGGGTGGACAGGGGGGAGAACACCATATATTTT.

This sequence joins TRBV30 and TRBJ1-1; TRBD1 aligns across 7 bases. From germline, CDR1 is GTSNPN and CDR2 SVGIG (reference sequence). V trimming: 5 bases; J trimming: 4 bases; junction bases outside the gene matches: 13. CDR3 length: 15 residues. The DNA of the CDR3 is TGTGCCTGGTGGCTCTCGGGACAGTGGGGCACTGAAGCTTTCTTT. Translated: CAWWLSGQWGTEAFF.

This clone was detected a few times. V usage is TRBV6-1 and J usage is TRBJ2-5; 7 bases align to TRBD2. Germline CDR1 reads MNHNS; CDR2 reads SASEGT. This CDR3 is 16 amino acids long. Trimming at V came to 2 bases and at J to 3 bases, leaving 9 bases not matched to a gene. CDR3 protein: CASSEWGGTVEETQYF. The CDR3 DNA follows: TGTGCCAGCAGTGAATGGGGAGGGACTGTCGAAGAGACCCAGTACTTC.

The gene calls are TRBV6-5 and TRBJ2-1, with D tentatively TRBD2 (6 bases). Trimming shortened V by 3 bases and J by 0 bases, and 9 bases separated the two germline ends. Germline CDR1 reads MNHEY; CDR2 reads SVGAGI. The CDR3 sequence is 15 residues long. The CDR3, as DNA: TGTGCCAGCAGTTATCCGGGACTCTCCTACAATGAGCAGTTCTTC. This codes for CASSYPGLSYNEQFF.

This sequence joins TRBV9 and TRBJ1-2; D is perhaps TRBD1 (6 bases). V was pared by 0 bases and J by 4 bases, with 13 bases between. CDR3 length: 15 amino acids. Germline CDR1 reads SGDLS; CDR2 reads YYNGEE. CDR3 sequence (DNA): TGTGCCAGCAGCGTAGGGGTGGGGGCCGGCTATGGCTACACCTTC. This translates into CASSVGVGAGYGYTF.

This chain links TRBV5-6 with TRBJ1-4, with 10 positions matching TRBD1. The CDR3 is 14 residues long. The germline V gene encodes CDR1 SGHDT and CDR2 YYEEEE. Losses at the gene ends were 4 bases for V and 8 bases for J; bases not matched to a gene: 5. The CDR3 loop is CASSPTGGSEKLFF. The CDR3 DNA follows: TGTGCCAGCAGCCCGACAGGGGGCAGCGAAAAACTGTTTTTT. Combining the CDR3 with reference TRBV5-6 and TRBJ1-4 gives the whole variable domain DAGVTQSPTHLIKTRGQQVTLRCSPKSGHDTVSWYQQALGQGPQFIFQYYEEEERQRGNFPDRFSGHQFPNYSSELNVNALLLGDSALYLCASSPTGGSEKLFFGSGTQLSVL.

The rearrangement joins TRBV9 to TRBJ2-1; D call uncertain. V lost 0 bases to trimming and J lost 9 bases, with 7 bases between them. This CDR3 has 12 residues. In germline, CDR1 is SGDLS, CDR2 YYNGEE. CDR3 coding DNA: TGTGCCAGCAGCGTAGATGTCGGTGAGCAGTTCTTC. Protein product: CASSVDVGEQFF.

The V and J genes are TRBV24-1 and TRBJ1-2; 8 nucleotides align to TRBD1. Germline loops: CDR1 KGHDR, CDR2 SFDVKD. This CDR3 region has 14 residues. The ends lost 4 bases at V and 4 bases at J; junction bases unmatched: 4. The CDR3 region has the DNA TGTGCCACCAGTGACCAAACAGGGGGCTATGGCTACACCTTC. It is translated as CATSDQTGGYGYTF.

This clone was seen a handful of times. The chain joins TRBV11-3 to TRBJ1-1, with a possible D match to TRBD1 (6 bases). The CDR3 totals 13 residues. V gave up 4 bases and J gave up 4 bases, with 10 bases separating them. Germline assignment: CDR1 SGHNT and CDR2 YENEEA. The CDR3, as DNA: TGTGCCAGCAGCTCCGAGGGGGTCACTGAAGCTTTCTTT. Translation gives CASSSEGVTEAFF. Full variable domain (remainder filled in from reference TRBV11-3 and TRBJ1-1): EAGVVQSPRYKIIEKKQPVAFWCNPISGHNTLYWYLQNLGQGPELLIRYENEEAVDDSQLPKDRFSAERLKGVDSTLKIQPAELGDSAVYLCASSSEGVTEAFFGQGTRLTVV.

This clone occurred once. V usage is TRBV7-2 and J usage is TRBJ2-7, with 8 bases aligning to TRBD2. Germline V gene sequence: CDR1 SGHTA, CDR2 FQGNSA. This CDR3 region has 14 residues. After removal of 3 bases from V and 4 bases from J, the junction contained 5 bases not matched to a gene. In nucleotides, the CDR3 is TGTGCCAGCAGCTTTTCCGGGGGGGATTACGAGCAGTACTTC. Amino acids: CASSFSGGDYEQYF.

CDR3 loop: CASSDGGGTNEQFF. In nucleotides, the CDR3 is TGTGCCAGCAGTGACGGGGGGGGGACCAATGAGCAGTTCTTC. The rearrangement uses TRBV6-4 and TRBJ2-1; 7 nucleotides line up with TRBD2. Germline V gives CDR1 MRHNA, CDR2 SNTAGT. The CDR3 sequence is 14 residues long. With V trimmed by 2 bases and J by 6 bases, 4 bases remained unmatched.

In this sample, this clone turned up many times. The rearrangement joins TRBV12-5 to TRBJ2-5, with a weak D call TRBD1 (5 bases). The CDR3 is 12 residues long. The V and J ends lost 5 bases and 5 bases respectively, with 9 bases between them. The germline V gene encodes CDR1 LGHNT and CDR2 FRNRAP. CDR3 residues: CASGQGQETQYF. The CDR3 bases are TGTGCTAGTGGTCAGGGCCAGGAGACCCAGTACTTC.

This clone has a count of ten or more. The V gene is TRBV3-1 (or the pseudogene TRBV3-2), the J gene TRBJ1-3, with D maybe TRBD1 (6 bases). Trimming removed 9 bases at V and 2 bases at J, with 17 bases between. This CDR3 comprises 15 residues. Germline values: CDR1 LGHDT, CDR2 YNNKEL (reference sequence). The DNA of the CDR3 is TGTGCCAGTCACCCGACAGGAGTTGCTGGAAACACCATATATTTT. It translates to CASHPTGVAGNTIYF.

The gene calls are TRBV24-1 and TRBJ2-2; TRBD1 aligns across 8 bases. CDR1 KGHDR and CDR2 SFDVKD come from the germline V gene. The CDR3 has 15 amino acids. V was pared by 4 bases and J by 6 bases, with 6 bases of the junction left unmatched. The chain's CDR3 is CATSEGQVGSGELFF. DNA for the CDR3: TGTGCCACCAGTGAGGGACAGGTAGGCTCCGGGGAGCTGTTTTTT.

The CDR3 DNA is TGTGCCAGCAGAAAAAGGGGTTCGGATAACTATGGCTACACCTTC. It codes for CASRKRGSDNYGYTF. The genes are TRBV6-5 and TRBJ1-2; weak D call: TRBD1 (5 bases). CDR1 and CDR2 from the germline V gene are MNHEY and SVGAGI. The CDR3 covers 15 residues. V was pared by 6 bases and J by 1 base, with 15 bases between.

The chain carries TRBV15 and TRBJ2-7, with D possibly being TRBD2 (6 bases). The CDR3 consists of 16 residues. V lost 0 bases and J 3 bases, leaving 15 bases between the germline ends. In germline, CDR1 is LNHNV, CDR2 YYDKDF (reference sequence). Here the CDR3 reads CATSRDAGRRYYEQYF. CDR3 nucleotide sequence: TGTGCCACCAGCAGAGATGCGGGGAGACGCTACTACGAGCAGTACTTC.

The chain links TRBV28 to TRBJ2-7; the match to TRBD1 covers 9 bases. CDR1 and CDR2 from the germline V gene are MDHEN and SYDVKM. This CDR3 is 14 amino acids long. J was trimmed by 3 bases and V by 6 bases; bases with no gene match: 6. The CDR3 is CASRTGGIFYEQYF. CDR3 in DNA: TGTGCCAGCAGAACAGGGGGCATTTTCTACGAGCAGTACTTC.

This clone appeared a few times. The chain couples TRBV19 to TRBJ2-2; no reliable D call. Germline V lookup: CDR1 LNHDA, CDR2 SQIVND (reference sequence). CDR3 size: 15 residues. Trimming pared 3 bases from V and 0 bases from J, leaving 8 bases between. The CDR3 loop is CASSIQASNTGELFF. DNA for the CDR3: TGTGCCAGTAGTATTCAGGCCTCGAACACCGGGGAGCTGTTTTTT.

The gene calls are TRBV27 and TRBJ1-1; the D is unclear. CDR3 length equals 11 residues. V shed 6 bases and J shed 5 bases, with 7 bases lying between them. Germline V gene sequence: CDR1 MNHEY, CDR2 SMNVEV (reference sequence). The CDR3 loop reads CASRGGTEAFF. The CDR3 nucleotides are TGTGCCAGCAGGGGAGGGACTGAAGCTTTCTTT.

The V gene is TRBV5-5, the J gene TRBJ1-1; TRBD1 aligns across 7 bases. In germline, CDR1 is SGHKS, CDR2 YYEKEE (reference sequence). The CDR3 contains 15 residues. V was clipped by 3 bases and J by 11 bases; unmatched bases: 16. The CDR3 DNA reads as TGTGCCAGCAGCTGGGGGACAGTCCCTTCTCGGACGGCTTTCTTT. Translated: CASSWGTVPSRTAFF.

The chain couples TRBV2 to TRBJ2-3, with D tentatively TRBD1 (5 bases). Germline V CDR1 and CDR2: SNHLY, FYNNEI. V lost 7 bases and J 5 bases, leaving 7 bases between the germline ends. There are 11 residues in the CDR3. The CDR3 reads CASKGEDTQYF. CDR3 nucleotide sequence: TGTGCCAGCAAAGGGGAAGATACGCAGTATTTT. The whole variable domain, filled in from reference TRBV2 and TRBJ2-3, reads EPEVTQTPSHQVTQMGQEVILRCVPISNHLYFYWYRQILGQKVEFLVSFYNNEISEKSEIFDDQFSVERPDGSNFTLKIRSTKLEDSAMYFCASKGEDTQYFGPGTRLTVL.

The rearrangement joins TRBV28 to TRBJ1-1; 8 bases are shared with TRBD1. The V gene's germline CDR1 is MDHEN and CDR2 SYDVKM. The junction had 5 bases not matched to a gene; V was cut back by 1 base and J by 1 base. The CDR3 runs 16 residues. CDR3 coding DNA: TGTGCCAGCAGTTTATCAGGCGGACAGGGGAACACTGAAGCTTTCTTT. It codes for CASSLSGGQGNTEAFF. The full variable domain, with the rest looked up from reference TRBV28 and TRBJ1-1, is DVKVTQSSRYLVKRTGEKVFLECVQDMDHENMFWYRQDPGLGLRLIYFSYDVKMKEKGDIPEGYSVSREKKERFSLILESASTNQTSMYLCASSLSGGQGNTEAFFGQGTRLTVV.

V usage is TRBV9 and J usage is TRBJ2-7; 9 bases fit TRBD1. The germline V gene has CDR1 SGDLS and CDR2 YYNGEE. The CDR3 contains 15 residues. Trimming took 3 bases from V and 5 from J; bases not matched to a gene: 9. CDR3 bases: TGTGCCAGCAGCGCCAGCGGGGACAGGGTCAACGAGCAGTACTTC. As protein: CASSASGDRVNEQYF.

This chain joins TRBV7-3 and TRBJ2-2; unclear D gene. CDR3 size: 14 residues. Germline V lookup: CDR1 SGHTA, CDR2 FQGTGA. V dropped 2 bases and J dropped 1 base, with 5 bases sitting between them. The CDR3 DNA reads as TGTGCCAGCAGCTTAGTCAGGAACACCGGGGAGCTGTTTTTT. Its translation is CASSLVRNTGELFF.

The chain employs TRBV7-9 and TRBJ2-5, with D possibly TRBD2 on 6 matching bases. The CDR3 extends over 17 amino acids. V was trimmed by 2 bases and J by 5 bases, leaving 21 bases between them. Germline CDR1 is SEHNR and CDR2 is FQNEAQ (reference sequence). CDR3 loop: CASSLKEFRRGLETQYF. The DNA of the CDR3 is TGTGCCAGCAGCTTAAAAGAGTTCCGTCGGGGGTTGGAGACCCAGTACTTC.

This clone was counted once. V gene TRBV4-1 combines with J gene TRBJ1-3; the match to TRBD1 covers 10 bases. The V gene end was trimmed by 3 bases and the J gene end by 2 bases; junction bases not matched to a gene: 1. The germline gives CDR1 MGHRA, CDR2 YSYEKL. The CDR3 sequence is 15 residues long. The CDR3 protein is CASSQTGGTGNTIYF. CDR3 nucleotides: TGCGCCAGCAGCCAGACAGGGGGCACTGGAAACACCATATATTTT.

The V gene is TRBV15, the J gene TRBJ1-6; D is perhaps TRBD1 (5 bases). Trimming removed 0 bases from V and 7 bases from J, with 16 bases in between. Germline V CDR1 and CDR2: LNHNV, YYDKDF (reference sequence). The CDR3 runs 17 residues. CDR3 in DNA: TGTGCCACCAGCAGAGATCGGTCCGCAGGGCGAAATTCACCCCTCCACTTT. Its protein is CATSRDRSAGRNSPLHF.

The rearrangement uses TRBV5-1 and TRBJ2-1; 9 nucleotides align to TRBD1. The V segment lost 0 bases and the J segment 2 bases; nucleotides outside the gene matches: 3. There are 16 residues in the CDR3. Germline lookup yields CDR1 SGHRS and CDR2 YFSETQ. The CDR3 DNA reads TGCGCCAGCAGCTTGGGGGACAGGGCGCCCTACAATGAGCAGTTCTTC. Its protein product is CASSLGDRAPYNEQFF. The entire variable domain, with the rest obtained from reference TRBV5-1 and TRBJ2-1, is as follows: KAGVTQTPRYLIKTRGQQVTLSCSPISGHRSVSWYQQTPGQGLQFLFEYFSETQRNKGNFPGRFSGRQFSNSRSEMNVSTLELGDSALYLCASSLGDRAPYNEQFFGPGTRLTVL.

The DNA for the CDR3 is TGTGCCAGTAGTACCCGGACTAGCGGGGGGGCGTTGGAGCTGTTTTTT. As protein: CASSTRTSGGALELFF. The chain couples TRBV19 to TRBJ2-2; 15 nucleotides agree with TRBD2. The CDR3 is 16 residues long. The ends lost 4 bases at V and 10 bases at J; junction bases unmatched: 7. From germline, CDR1 is LNHDA and CDR2 SQIVND (reference sequence).

This chain uses TRBV30 with TRBJ1-2; no reliable D call. Looked up from germline, CDR1 is GTSNPN and CDR2 is SVGIG (reference sequence). The CDR3 consists of 12 residues. Trimming pared 5 bases from V and 1 base from J, leaving 8 bases between. The CDR3 region has the DNA TGTGCCTGGTTTAACAATAACTATGGCTACACCTTC. It yields the protein CAWFNNNYGYTF.